The 16 T cell receptor beta chains presented below share a single source sample, sequenced in a study of T-cell reconstitution after alpha-beta-depleted transplantation in children. Unique molecular identifiers were used to barcode this TCRbeta library. TCRdb passed the PCR reads through MiXCR, listing each CDR3 protein once. There are some 390,000 distinct CDR3 sequences in the sample; about a fifth occur only once, and approximately 3.8% lies in the top ten. Sequenced material: PBMCs from the stem cell graft donor, taken from the stem cell graft. Every receptor here comes from a human donor who donated a stem cell graft to a child with acute myeloid leukemia.

V usage is TRBV19 and J usage is TRBJ1-1, with a weak D call TRBD1 (6 bases). Germline-derived CDR1 and CDR2 are LNHDA and SQIVND (reference sequence). V lost 11 bases, J lost 1 base, and 14 bases lay in between. The CDR3 loop spans 13 amino acids. The CDR3 DNA reads as TGTGCCTCTTACAGGGTCGCGAACACTGAAGCTTTCTTT. It yields the protein CASYRVANTEAFF.

This clonotype was seen a few times. This sequence joins TRBV12-3 or TRBV12-4 and TRBJ2-7; TRBD1 might be the D (5 bases). Between the trimmed V and J ends, which lost 4 bases and 4 bases, there was a span of 20 bases. The length of the CDR3 is 16 residues. The CDR3 region has the DNA TGTGCCAGCAGTTCAGGGCCGTGGGAAAACAATTACGAGCAGTACTTC. Its translation is CASSSGPWENNYEQYF.

The CDR3 DNA is TGTGCCATCAGTGAGTCGGACTATGCGGTGGACAATGAGCAGTTCTTC. Translation gives CAISESDYAVDNEQFF. The chain is built from TRBV10-3 and TRBJ2-1; TRBD2 might be the D (6 bases). V was shortened by 0 bases and J by 5 bases, with 14 bases between the two germline ends. Looked up from germline, CDR1 is ENHRY and CDR2 is SYGVKD. The CDR3 length is 16 residues.

In this sample, this clonotype turned up many times. The chain employs TRBV25-1 and TRBJ2-7; unclear D gene. V dropped 7 bases and J dropped 0 bases, with 10 bases sitting between them. CDR3 length equals 13 residues. Germline CDR1 MGHDK, CDR2 SYGVNS. The CDR3 reads CASTSGSSYEQYF. CDR3 sequence (DNA): TGTGCCAGCACATCGGGCAGCTCCTACGAGCAGTACTTC.

This clonotype was found once. This chain links TRBV7-3 with TRBJ2-7; 7 nucleotides align to TRBD1. This CDR3 has 14 amino acids. V lost 4 bases and J lost 1; bases outside the gene matches: 4. Looked up from germline, CDR1 is SGHTA and CDR2 is FQGTGA. The CDR3 sequence: CASSSTGKSYEQYF. CDR3 DNA: TGTGCCAGCAGCTCGACAGGGAAATCCTACGAGCAGTACTTC.

This chain joins TRBV28 and TRBJ2-2; TRBD1 might be the D (6 bases). Germline V CDR1 and CDR2: MDHEN, SYDVKM. Trimming pared 7 bases from V and 9 bases from J, leaving 24 bases between. CDR3 length: 16 residues. The CDR3 nucleotides read TGTGCCAGCACTACAGGGAGAAACCCCTCCGATAGGGAGCTGTTTTTT. Encoded protein: CASTTGRNPSDRELFF.

The table lists this clonotype with many counts. CDR3 amino acids: CSVDGQGTYEQYF. CDR3 DNA sequence: TGCAGCGTTGATGGTCAGGGGACCTACGAGCAGTACTTC. The V call is TRBV29-1, the J call TRBJ2-7; possibly TRBD1 for D (6 bases). CDR3 length: 13 residues. The germline CDR1 and CDR2 sequences are SQVTM and ANQGSEA. Trimming stripped 3 bases from V and 2 bases from J, with 11 bases between.

This clonotype was recorded a few times. The V and J genes are TRBV5-6 and TRBJ2-5; a possible D gene is TRBD2 (5 bases). The germline V and J ends were trimmed by 3 bases and 5 bases, with 14 bases remaining between them. CDR1 is SGHDT, CDR2 YYEEEE, per germline. The CDR3 length is 14 residues. CDR3 in amino acids: CASSSTGVRETQYF. The CDR3 coding sequence is TGTGCCAGCAGCTCGACCGGGGTTCGGGAGACCCAGTACTTC.

The chain uses TRBV15 and TRBJ1-2; D uncertain. CDR3 length: 15 residues. Trimming stripped 1 base from V and 3 bases from J, with 12 bases between. The germline gives CDR1 LNHNV, CDR2 YYDKDF (reference sequence). The CDR3 loop reads CATSRGGSTDYGYTF. DNA for the CDR3: TGTGCCACCAGCAGAGGCGGATCCACCGACTATGGCTACACCTTC.

Only a few counts were recorded for this clonotype. This chain links TRBV7-7 with TRBJ2-7; D not resolved. The V end lost 4 bases, the J end lost 2 bases, and 12 bases lay between the germline ends. CDR3 size: 14 residues. The germline V gene encodes CDR1 SSHAT and CDR2 FNYEAQ (reference sequence). For the CDR3, the DNA is TGTGCCAGCAGCTCCTCCGACTTCCCCTACGAGCAGTACTTC. Its translation: CASSSSDFPYEQYF.

J is TRBJ2-7 and V is TRBV27; 12 bases align to TRBD2. The CDR3 is made up of 15 amino acids. Trimming at V came to 5 bases and at J to 4 bases, leaving 6 bases not matched to a gene. CDR1 and CDR2 (germline): MNHEY, SMNVEV (reference sequence). This CDR3 is CASSATSGRSYEQYF. The DNA for the CDR3 is TGTGCCAGCAGTGCTACTAGCGGGAGGTCGTACGAGCAGTACTTC.

This clonotype was found many times. This chain connects TRBV29-1 to TRBJ2-1; the match to TRBD2 covers 13 bases. The ends lost 3 bases at V and 1 base at J; junction bases unmatched: 6. The CDR3 length is 17 residues. Germline CDR1 SQVTM, CDR2 ANQGSEA. CDR3 region: CSVEGLAGRASYNEQFF. The CDR3, as DNA: TGCAGCGTTGAGGGACTAGCGGGACGCGCGTCCTACAATGAGCAGTTCTTC.

This clonotype was recorded many times. This chain joins TRBV12-3 or TRBV12-4 and TRBJ1-5; 12 bases map to TRBD1. J gave up 5 bases and V 3 bases, and 8 bases lay outside the gene matches. This CDR3 has 17 amino acids. CDR3 DNA: TGTGCCAGCAGTTTGCGTGGGGGACAGGGGGCTTATCAGCCCCAGCATTTT. Its translation is CASSLRGGQGAYQPQHF.

V usage is TRBV29-1 and J usage is TRBJ2-7; D unresolved. In germline, CDR1 is SQVTM, CDR2 ANQGSEA. V lost 4 bases, J lost 9 bases, and 16 bases lay in between. The CDR3 runs to 12 residues. CDR3 sequence reads: CSVVTARSGQYF. CDR3 DNA: TGCAGCGTTGTCACAGCGCGTTCGGGGCAGTACTTC.

This chain uses TRBV27 with TRBJ1-5; D gene ambiguous. Trimming removed 2 bases at V and 6 bases at J, with 11 bases between. The CDR3 runs to 14 residues. The germline CDR1 and CDR2 sequences are MNHEY and SMNVEV (reference sequence). The CDR3 nucleotides are TGTGCCAGCAGTTTAAGCGGGGTAGGTCAGCCCCAGCATTTT. This codes for CASSLSGVGQPQHF.

This clonotype was observed a handful of times. This chain uses TRBV5-1 with TRBJ2-1, with 12 bases fitting TRBD2. The V segment lost 4 bases and the J segment 7 bases; nucleotides outside the gene matches: 9. The CDR3 covers 16 residues. Per germline, CDR1 SGHRS and CDR2 YFSETQ. The CDR3 DNA follows: TGCGCCAGCAGCCTGACCGAGACTAGCGGGAGAAATGAGCAGTTCTTC. It yields the protein CASSLTETSGRNEQFF.